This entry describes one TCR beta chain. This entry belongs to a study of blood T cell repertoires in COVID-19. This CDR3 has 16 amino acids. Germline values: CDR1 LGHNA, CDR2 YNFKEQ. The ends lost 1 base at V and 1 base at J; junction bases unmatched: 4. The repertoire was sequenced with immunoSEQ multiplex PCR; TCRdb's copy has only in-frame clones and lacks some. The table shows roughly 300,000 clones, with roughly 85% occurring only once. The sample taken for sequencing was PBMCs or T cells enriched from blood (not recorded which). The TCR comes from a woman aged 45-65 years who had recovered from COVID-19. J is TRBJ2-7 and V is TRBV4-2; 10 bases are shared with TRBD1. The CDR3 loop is CASSQAGTGASYEQYF. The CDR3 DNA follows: TGTGCCAGCAGCCAAGCCGGGACAGGGGCTTCCTACGAGCAGTACTTC.